The present T cell receptor (beta chain) was sequenced within a study of shared T cell receptors in the human thymus. Losses at the gene ends were 7 bases for V and 6 bases for J; bases not matched to a gene: 11. Looked up from germline, CDR1 is SGHAT and CDR2 is FQNNGV. This CDR3 region has 15 residues. This table comes from immunoSEQ multiplex PCR, and its TCRdb copy is limited to in-frame clones, with some not included. This sample has about 380,000 clones, with approximately 95% found just once. Sequencing was done on a sample of thymocytes. The clonotype originates from a human donor. The V and J genes are TRBV11-2 and TRBJ2-1; 8 nucleotides agree with TRBD2. Written as DNA, the CDR3 is TGTGCCAGCACCCCTAGCGGGCGAGCAACCAATGAGCAGTTCTTC. The encoded protein is CASTPSGRATNEQFF.